This TCR beta chain came from a study of blood T cell repertoires in COVID-19. Whole-study context: Some COVID-19 samples were acute and others convalescent; all came from the United States, Italy and Spain.

CDR1 is SGHDT, CDR2 YYEEEE, per germline. This CDR3 has 16 amino acids. With 0 bases removed from V and 1 base from J, the gap between germline ends came to 11 bases. Symptom resolution, clearance, or two negative PCRs marked donors in Cohort 3 as recovered. The method was immunoSEQ multiplex PCR; TCRdb's version includes in-frame clones alone and lacks a portion of them. The sample lists over 200,000 clones; under 90% were seen once. The TCR was taken from a man in his 60s who had recovered from COVID-19. Sequencing used PBMCs or T cells enriched from blood (not recorded which). V is TRBV5-6 and J is TRBJ2-1; D perhaps matches TRBD1 (5 bases). The CDR3 reads CASSLVRVRSYNEQFF. DNA for the CDR3: TGTGCCAGCAGCTTGGTCAGGGTCAGGTCCTACAATGAGCAGTTCTTC.